A single count supports the clone carrying this T cell receptor beta chain. Its target is not known. The CDR3 consists of 15 residues. The V end was cut by 2 bases, the J end by 1 base, with 12 bases between. The sample is drawn from a study of T cell repertoires in aging, cancer and after chemotherapy. Overall study context: Donors were grouped into six age bands spanning 30 or younger through 70 or older. Glioblastoma patients receiving temozolomide-based therapy gave paired samples before and after chemotherapy. Whole-study results and caveats: In each cancer cohort, median generation probability increased across chemotherapy, suggesting thymic output rebounded.

Rearranged V-D-J TRB sequences were amplified with a mixed TRB-A/B primer pool. TCRdb fed the multiplex PCR reads into MiXCR, producing one record per CDR3 protein. The table lists several thousand distinct CDR3 sequences, 50% to 55% of them singletons. Amplification of TCR beta used genomic DNA extracted from peripheral blood. This clonotype originated in a human donor with a solid tumor. Material for sequencing was blood. The V and J genes are TRBV12-3 or TRBV12-4 and TRBJ2-7, with D perhaps matching TRBD1 (6 bases). CDR3 bases: TGTGCCAGCAGTTTAAATAGGCAGGGGTCCTACGAGCAGTACTTC. Its translation: CASSLNRQGSYEQYF.